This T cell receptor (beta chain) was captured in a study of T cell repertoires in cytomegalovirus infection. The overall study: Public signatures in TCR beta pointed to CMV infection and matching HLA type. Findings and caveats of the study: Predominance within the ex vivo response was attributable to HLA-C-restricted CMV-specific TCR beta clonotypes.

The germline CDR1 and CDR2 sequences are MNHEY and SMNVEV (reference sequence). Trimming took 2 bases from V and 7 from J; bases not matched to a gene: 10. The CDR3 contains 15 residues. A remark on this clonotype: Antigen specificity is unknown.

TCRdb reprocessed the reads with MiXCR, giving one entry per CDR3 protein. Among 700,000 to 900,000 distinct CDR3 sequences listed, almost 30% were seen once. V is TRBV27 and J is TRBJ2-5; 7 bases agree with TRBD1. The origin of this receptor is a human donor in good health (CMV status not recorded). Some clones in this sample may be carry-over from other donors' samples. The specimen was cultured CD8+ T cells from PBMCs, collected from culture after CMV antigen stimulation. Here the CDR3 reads CASSLRRDSSGTQYF. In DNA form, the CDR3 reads TGTGCCAGCAGTTTAAGAAGGGACAGTTCGGGGACCCAGTACTTC.